This T cell receptor beta chain emerged from a study of T cell responses to AZD1222 COVID-19 vaccine. TCRdb keeps only in-frame clones here, not all; method: immunoSEQ multiplex PCR. The sample shows about 150,000 clones, 90% to 95% of them seen only once. This CDR3 spans 17 amino acids. CDR1 is SGHTA, CDR2 FQGNSA, per germline. The J segment lost 4 bases and the V segment lost 5 bases, leaving 14 bases of the junction unmatched. The material sequenced was peripheral blood, taken 28 days after the second AZD1222 dose. The sequence derives from an adult who received the AZD1222 COVID-19 vaccine. The V gene is TRBV7-2, the J gene TRBJ1-2, with TRBD1 matching 9 bases. The CDR3 DNA reads TGTGCCAGCAGCCTAAGGGACAGGGTTCCTTCGGGCTATGGCTACACCTTC. Protein sequence: CASSLRDRVPSGYGYTF. Full variable domain (outside the CDR3, taken from reference TRBV7-2 and TRBJ1-2): GAGVSQSPSNKVTEKGKDVELRCDPISGHTALYWYRQSLGQGLEFLIYFQGNSAPDKSGLPSDRFSAERTGGSVSTLTIQRTQQEDSAVYLCASSLRDRVPSGYGYTFGSGTRLTVV.